These T cell receptor beta chains were read from a single sample in a study of blood T cell repertoires in COVID-19. Only in-frame clones appear in the TCRdb table, and some are missing; sequencing was by immunoSEQ multiplex PCR. The sample lists over 90,000 clones, roughly 87% occurring once. Sequenced input: peripheral blood. The origin of the receptors is a woman of 80 years or more in a cohort sampled during active COVID-19. Both conserved end residues are part of each CDR3. Clone size is given for some rows only: seen once, a few or many times, or a class if the clone is expanded.

cdr3_length j_call clone_size v_call cdr3_aa
15 TRBJ2-2 NA TRBV7-6 CASSSGTGNTGELFF
17 TRBJ2-2 NA TRBV6-1 CASSERQGSDGTGELFF
15 TRBJ2-5 NA TRBV19 CASSSAGGVRETQYF
15 TRBJ2-2 NA TRBV5-1 CASSLGQGTTGELFF
16 TRBJ2-7 NA TRBV28 CASLGGVAGHSYEQYF
13 TRBJ1-6 once TRBV29-1 CSVEDGTASPLHF
11 TRBJ2-7 NA TRBV20-1 CSAKQNYEQYF
16 TRBJ2-7 NA TRBV10-3 CAISSPPGGSLNEQYF
16 TRBJ1-3 NA TRBV5-5 CASSLERGLSGNTIYF
14 TRBJ1-1 NA TRBV11-2 CASSLSGSRTEAFF
15 TRBJ1-1 NA TRBV5-1 CASSYSGGQGAEAFF
14 TRBJ2-2 NA TRBV5-5 CASSPEGYTGELFF
13 TRBJ1-2 NA TRBV30 CAWSVQAPYGYTF
14 TRBJ2-7 NA TRBV6-5 CASSYGPGIHEQYF
14 TRBJ1-1 NA TRBV2 CASFFAPGDTEAFF
14 TRBJ1-5 NA TRBV19 CASSYSGRVQPQHF
15 TRBJ2-3 NA TRBV11-2 CASTILAAFSDTQYF
14 TRBJ1-5 NA TRBV27 CASSLSLQNQPQHF
15 TRBJ2-2 NA TRBV27 CASAWTGGFTGELFF
14 TRBJ1-1 NA TRBV19 CASSMRDRGTEAFF
15 TRBJ2-3 NA TRBV11-2 CASSQTSGRDDTQYF
13 TRBJ2-1 once TRBV15 CATSRERRDEQFF
15 TRBJ2-7 few TRBV21-1 CASSKTGDSHYEQYF
15 TRBJ2-7 NA TRBV6-4 CASEGAPGQDYEQYF
14 TRBJ1-2 NA TRBV5-5 CASSLGDTKDGYTF
14 TRBJ2-1 few TRBV19 CASTPRVSYNEQFF
13 TRBJ1-2 NA TRBV19 CASSLTGMYGYTF
14 TRBJ1-2 NA TRBV18 CASSAGQTMKEYTF
17 TRBJ1-6 NA TRBV4-1 CASSQDGGGSYNSPLHF
16 TRBJ1-1 NA TRBV15 CATTQAPTGVNTEAFF
13 TRBJ2-5 NA TRBV5-1 CASSVDRGETQYF
15 TRBJ1-2 NA TRBV6-5 CASSYPTGGGLGYTF
13 TRBJ2-2 NA TRBV30 CAYSGGAVGELFF
17 TRBJ2-3 once TRBV5-6 CASSLALAGQGTDTQYF
14 TRBJ1-4 NA TRBV5-1 CASSFGRGNEKLFF
16 TRBJ2-1 NA TRBV7-9 CASSKSPGQGANEQFF
13 TRBJ2-5 once TRBV10-1 CASSDSPWETQYF
14 TRBJ2-7 NA TRBV21-1 CASTQTGFGYEQYF
15 TRBJ2-7 NA TRBV18 CASSPVDRDSYEQYF
18 TRBJ2-2 NA TRBV30 CAWSGGLAGGPNTGELFF
15 TRBJ1-2 once TRBV5-4 CASSQPGQSNYGYTF
13 TRBJ2-7 NA TRBV18 CASSPREDSEGSF
14 TRBJ2-3 NA TRBV6-5 CASTSGTRTDTQYF
14 TRBJ2-1 NA TRBV19 CATQFKTGYNEQFF
13 TRBJ2-7 NA TRBV11-1 CASGGRVNYEQYF